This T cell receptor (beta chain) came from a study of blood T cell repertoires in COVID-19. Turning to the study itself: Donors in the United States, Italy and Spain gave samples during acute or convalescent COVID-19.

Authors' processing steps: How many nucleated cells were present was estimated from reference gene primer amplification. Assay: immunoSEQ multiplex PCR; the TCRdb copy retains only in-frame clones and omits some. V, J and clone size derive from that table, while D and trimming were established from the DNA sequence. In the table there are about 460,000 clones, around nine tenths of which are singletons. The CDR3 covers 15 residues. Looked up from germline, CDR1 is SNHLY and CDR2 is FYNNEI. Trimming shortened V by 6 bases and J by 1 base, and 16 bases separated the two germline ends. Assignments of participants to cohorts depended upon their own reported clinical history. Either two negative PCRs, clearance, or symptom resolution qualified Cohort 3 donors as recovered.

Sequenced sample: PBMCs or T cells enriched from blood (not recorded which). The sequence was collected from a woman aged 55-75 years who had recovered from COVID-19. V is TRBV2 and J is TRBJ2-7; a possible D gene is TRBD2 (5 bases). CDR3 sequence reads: CASRVGGLSSYEQYF. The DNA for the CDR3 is TGTGCCAGCAGGGTTGGCGGGCTCTCGTCCTACGAGCAGTACTTC.